This record concerns one TCR beta chain sequence. Its antigen is undetermined. Data came from immunoSEQ multiplex PCR; TCRdb stores just in-frame clones and leaves some out. Here the sample spans about 140,000 clones, more than 90% being singletons. This sample was included in a study of T cell responses to AZD1222 COVID-19 vaccine. V lost 2 bases, J lost 9 bases, and 15 bases stayed unmatched. The CDR3 is 17 residues long. The germline gives CDR1 MGHRA, CDR2 YSYEKL. Notes on the study in general: It was only after the peak T cell response that any repertoires were sampled. The sample set comprised mostly white British donors with more females, and clonal diversity was possibly underestimated. Spike-spanning, vaccine-associated CD4 TCRs were dominant at 160-218 and 743-854. The breadth and depth of Spike-specific TCRs increased once two AZD1222 doses had been given.

The V gene is TRBV4-1, the J gene TRBJ2-1; 8 nucleotides agree with TRBD2. Sequencing was performed on peripheral blood, taken on day 0 of AZD1222 vaccination. The receptor was derived from an adult in good health. CDR3 sequence: CASSQWLAGAPGSEQFF. CDR3 bases: TGCGCCAGCAGCCAATGGCTAGCGGGCGCCCCAGGGAGTGAGCAGTTCTTC.